This T cell receptor beta chain is from a study of beta chain features in type 1 diabetes. Whole-study results and caveats: Type 1 diabetes patients had moderately but significantly shorter TCRB CDR3s in all four CD4+ subsets. With patients and controls alike, PCR might favor shorter templates to an equal degree.

Since all of the isolated RNA was reverse transcribed, expressed TCRB transcripts were what got sequenced. Read counts averaged around 3.5 million for samples of naive, central memory and regulatory T cells. Clones were sequenced by immunoSEQ multiplex PCR, and TCRdb holds only the in-frame ones, with some missing. Of 25,000 to 30,000 clones listed, about 61% were seen once; the top ten hold roughly 2.4%. Trimming at V came to 6 bases and at J to 5 bases, leaving 5 bases not matched to a gene. CDR3 length equals 14 residues. Germline V lookup: CDR1 WNHNN, CDR2 SYGVQD (reference sequence). In this sample, this clone turned up once. Its specificity is not known.

This sequence joins TRBV10-1 and TRBJ2-7, with 12 nucleotides matching TRBD1. This receptor was identified in a woman aged 25 to 39 with type 1 diabetes. Sequenced material: Tregs from blood. The CDR3 is CASSPGTGGHEQYF. The CDR3 DNA reads as TGCGCCAGCAGCCCCGGGACAGGGGGCCACGAGCAGTACTTC.